Shown below are 29 T cell receptor beta chains from a single sample sequenced in a study of CD8 T cells in Susac syndrome. Random hexamers primed reverse transcription of about 0.5 to 1 ug RNA. TCRdb reprocessed the immunoSEQ multiplex PCR reads via MiXCR and lists one record per CDR3 protein. The sample has 95,000 to 150,000 distinct CDR3 sequences; 85% to 95% are singletons. Specimen: CD8+ T cells from PBMCs. Receptors originate from a human donor with Susac syndrome.

The chain has TRBV20-1 and TRBJ2-7, with D tentatively TRBD1 (6 bases). V was shortened by 4 bases and J by 0 bases, with 10 bases between the two germline ends. CDR1 is DFQATT and CDR2 is SNEGSKA in the germline V gene (reference sequence). This CDR3 comprises 13 residues. The CDR3 protein is CSATGDTSYEQYF. CDR3 nucleotide sequence: TGCAGTGCTACCGGGGACACCTCCTACGAGCAGTACTTC.

CDR3 nucleotide sequence: TGTGCCTGGAAGGGACAGGGGGCCCCCTACGAGCAGTACTTC. Translating it yields CAWKGQGAPYEQYF. The rearrangement links TRBV30 to TRBJ2-7, with 12 bases identical to TRBD1. The CDR3 runs 14 residues. The germline V gene has CDR1 GTSNPN and CDR2 SVGIG (reference sequence). V was pared by 4 bases and J by 2 bases, with 3 bases of the junction left unmatched.

The CDR3 protein is CSAPGANTEAFF. For the CDR3, the DNA is TGCAGCGCCCCAGGGGCGAACACTGAAGCTTTCTTT. The gene calls are TRBV29-1 and TRBJ1-1; D perhaps matches TRBD1 (6 bases). The V and J ends lost 7 bases and 1 base respectively, with 10 bases between them. The CDR3 contains 12 residues. Germline CDR1 reads SQVTM; CDR2 reads ANQGSEA.

The genes are TRBV27 and TRBJ1-5; no clear D gene. The CDR3 totals 14 residues. V was trimmed by 2 bases and J by 5 bases, leaving 10 bases between them. The germline V gene has CDR1 MNHEY and CDR2 SMNVEV (reference sequence). The CDR3 protein is CASSLAQFDQPQHF. The CDR3 nucleotides read TGTGCCAGCAGTTTAGCCCAGTTCGATCAGCCCCAGCATTTT.

The chain uses TRBV4-2 and TRBJ2-3, with 8 bases identical to TRBD2. J lost 2 bases, V lost 1 base, and 8 bases had no gene match. The germline gives CDR1 LGHNA, CDR2 YNFKEQ. This CDR3 region has 17 residues. The CDR3, as DNA: TGTGCCAGCAGCCAAGGGGGACTAGGTGGCATCACAGATACGCAGTATTTT. This sequence encodes CASSQGGLGGITDTQYF.

The V and J genes are TRBV5-1 and TRBJ2-7; D call uncertain. V was trimmed by 3 bases and J by 3 bases, leaving 16 bases between them. The CDR3 contains 15 residues. Germline V gene sequence: CDR1 SGHRS, CDR2 YFSETQ. CDR3 protein: CASSSSGRGIYEQYF. CDR3 nucleotide sequence: TGCGCCAGCAGCTCCTCCGGCCGTGGGATCTACGAGCAGTACTTC.

The genes are TRBV27 and TRBJ1-1; D unclear. There are 13 residues in the CDR3. The V end lost 3 bases, the J end lost 1 base, and 6 bases lay between the germline ends. Germline V gene data show CDR1 as MNHEY and CDR2 as SMNVEV (reference sequence). This CDR3 is CASSFRGNTEAFF. The DNA for the CDR3 is TGTGCCAGCAGTTTTAGAGGGAACACTGAAGCTTTCTTT.

The J gene is TRBJ2-1, the V gene TRBV5-1, with D possibly matching TRBD1 (6 bases). Between the trimmed V and J ends, which lost 0 bases and 4 bases, there was a span of 8 bases. The CDR3 sequence is 14 residues long. From germline, CDR1 is SGHRS and CDR2 YFSETQ. The CDR3 sequence is CASSLEGVYNEQFF. CDR3 DNA: TGCGCCAGCAGCTTGGAGGGGGTATACAATGAGCAGTTCTTC.

For this clonotype: One end of the junction does not line up with germline, which may come from a read error. The chain joins TRBV6-5 to TRBJ2-5, with D unclear. Germline V gene data show CDR1 as MNHEY and CDR2 as SVGAGI. This CDR3 has 15 amino acids. Here the CDR3 reads CASRPFLEERETQYF. The CDR3 DNA reads as TGTGCCAGCAGACCCTTCCTAGAGGAAAGAGAGACCCAATACTTC.

The chain carries TRBV20-1 and TRBJ2-7, with a possible D match to TRBD1 (6 bases). Trimming pared 2 bases from V and 0 bases from J, leaving 14 bases between. There are 15 residues in the CDR3. The germline gives CDR1 DFQATT, CDR2 SNEGSKA (reference sequence). CDR3 DNA sequence: TGCAGTGCTAGAATACAGGGCCGAAGCTCCTACGAGCAGTACTTC. It encodes CSARIQGRSSYEQYF.

The chain uses TRBV12-3 or TRBV12-4 and TRBJ2-1, with 13 positions matching TRBD2. After removal of 6 bases from V and 4 bases from J, the junction contained 6 bases not matched to a gene. This CDR3 has 16 residues. The CDR3: CASRSGLAGVYNEQFF. The CDR3 DNA follows: TGTGCCAGCAGATCCGGACTAGCGGGGGTTTACAATGAGCAGTTCTTC.

The chain carries TRBV5-6 and TRBJ1-1; D not resolved. The V end was cut by 0 bases, the J end by 1 base, with 10 bases between. This CDR3 contains 15 residues. The germline V gene has CDR1 SGHDT and CDR2 YYEEEE. CDR3 residues: CASSLAGVENTEAFF. The CDR3 nucleotides are TGTGCCAGCAGCTTGGCCGGGGTCGAGAACACTGAAGCTTTCTTT.

The chain carries TRBV29-1 and TRBJ2-7, with D hard to call. The CDR3 contains 13 residues. V lost 2 bases to trimming and J lost 2 bases, with 10 bases between them. Germline CDR1 reads SQVTM; CDR2 reads ANQGSEA. The CDR3, as DNA: TGCAGCGTTGAATTTAACACACCCTACGAGCAGTACTTC. Its translation: CSVEFNTPYEQYF.

This chain links TRBV15 with TRBJ2-3; tentatively, D is TRBD2 (6 bases). The germline V and J ends were trimmed by 6 bases and 1 base, with 8 bases remaining between them. Germline CDR1 and CDR2: LNHNV and YYDKDF (reference sequence). The CDR3 contains 13 residues. Here the CDR3 DNA reads TGTGCCACCAGAATAGCGGGCACAGATACGCAGTATTTT. Encoded protein: CATRIAGTDTQYF.

J is TRBJ1-1 and V is TRBV2; 8 nucleotides align to TRBD1. Per the germline V gene, CDR1 is SNHLY and CDR2 is FYNNEI. Germline trimming cut 8 bases from V and 1 base from J; bases unmatched to any gene: 6. The CDR3 runs 14 residues. The CDR3: CASRGQDWNTEAFF. Written as DNA, the CDR3 is TGTGCCAGCCGGGGACAGGATTGGAACACTGAAGCTTTCTTT.

The V gene is TRBV12-3 or TRBV12-4, the J gene TRBJ2-2, with D unclear. CDR3 size: 13 residues. The V gene lost 1 base and the J gene lost 6 bases, with 6 bases spanning the gap. The CDR3 region is CASSLGPPGELFF. Written as DNA, the CDR3 is TGTGCCAGCAGTTTAGGCCCGCCCGGGGAGCTGTTTTTT.

This chain joins TRBV9 and TRBJ2-7, with 8 positions matching TRBD1. Germline V gives CDR1 SGDLS, CDR2 YYNGEE. The CDR3 loop spans 13 amino acids. V lost 4 bases to trimming and J lost 12 bases; unmatched junction nucleotides: 12. For the CDR3, the DNA is TGTGCCAGCAGCACCCACGGACAGGGCCCCGCGTACTTC. This sequence encodes CASSTHGQGPAYF.

The J gene is TRBJ2-2, the V gene TRBV5-1; D gene ambiguous. The CDR3 covers 13 residues. Germline-derived CDR1 and CDR2 are SGHRS and YFSETQ. Trimming stripped 7 bases from V and 2 bases from J, with 9 bases between. The CDR3 DNA sequence: TGCGCCAGCGGTCTACAAAACACCGGGGAGCTGTTTTTT. It translates to CASGLQNTGELFF.

DNA for the CDR3: TGTGCCAGCAGGATGACAGGGTATGGTGCTTCCTACAATGAGCAGTTCTTC. Translation: CASRMTGYGASYNEQFF. The chain employs TRBV6-1 and TRBJ2-1, with 7 bases aligning to TRBD1. CDR1 MNHNS and CDR2 SASEGT come from the germline V gene. The CDR3 length is 17 residues. V shed 6 bases, J shed 1 base, and the junction held 12 bases outside the gene matches.

The chain combines TRBV4-1 with TRBJ2-4; no definite D call. Germline loops: CDR1 MGHRA, CDR2 YSYEKL. Trimming cost V 0 bases and J 13 bases, with 10 bases left between them. The CDR3 extends over 12 amino acids. The CDR3 region has the DNA TGCGCCAGCAGCCAAGATCCCAGCCGCCAGTACTTC. Translated: CASSQDPSRQYF.

The chain uses TRBV9 and TRBJ2-3; TRBD2 aligns across 8 bases. CDR1 and CDR2 (germline): SGDLS, YYNGEE. With 3 bases clipped from V and 1 base from J, the junction kept 7 bases outside the gene matches. The CDR3 spans 16 residues. CDR3 in amino acids: CASSAVAGLGTDTQYF. CDR3 nucleotide sequence: TGTGCCAGCAGCGCCGTAGCGGGGTTGGGCACAGATACGCAGTATTTT.

The chain uses TRBV4-3 and TRBJ2-5; D uncertain. There are 13 residues in the CDR3. V was pared by 0 bases and J by 3 bases, with 5 bases between. Germline V gene sequence: CDR1 LGHNA, CDR2 YSLEER. CDR3 DNA sequence: TGCGCCAGCAGCCAAGACTTCGAAGAGACCCAGTACTTC. It is translated as CASSQDFEETQYF.

V usage is TRBV20-1 and J usage is TRBJ2-7, with D possibly TRBD2 on 7 matching bases. The CDR3 runs to 15 residues. V was pared by 0 bases and J by 3 bases, with 15 bases between. The germline CDR1 and CDR2 sequences are DFQATT and SNEGSKA (reference sequence). CDR3 bases: TGCAGTGCTAGAGATGAGGGGGAGGGAGTCTACGAGCAGTACTTC. Residues: CSARDEGEGVYEQYF.

The chain recombines TRBV10-2 with TRBJ1-2; maybe TRBD1 (5 bases). Germline V gene lookup returns CDR1 WSHSY and CDR2 SAAADI. Trimming took off 6 bases at V and 2 bases at J, with 16 bases between the two ends. The CDR3 consists of 15 residues. The CDR3 here is CASRSGTGTNYGYTF. DNA of the CDR3: TGCGCCAGCAGATCCGGGACGGGGACGAACTATGGCTACACCTTC.

The CDR3 spells CASSNPGQGTQETQYF. In DNA, the CDR3 is TGTGCCAGCAGCAACCCCGGACAGGGGACCCAAGAGACCCAGTACTTC. The chain is built from TRBV7-8 and TRBJ2-5; TRBD1 agrees at 9 bases. CDR3 length: 16 residues. V dropped 5 bases and J dropped 1; count of bases not matched to a gene: 8. Germline assignment: CDR1 SGHVS and CDR2 FQNEAQ.

This sequence joins TRBV10-2 and TRBJ2-3; TRBD2 is a possible D gene (6 bases). The germline V and J ends were trimmed by 7 bases and 3 bases, with 11 bases remaining between them. Looked up from germline, CDR1 is WSHSY and CDR2 is SAAADI. The CDR3 has 13 amino acids. CDR3 bases: TGCGCCAGCAACCTGGCGGGGACAGATACGCAGTATTTT. Translation: CASNLAGTDTQYF.

The chain uses TRBV10-2 and TRBJ2-7; the match to TRBD1 covers 7 bases. The CDR3 totals 14 residues. CDR1 is WSHSY, CDR2 SAAADI, per germline. The ends lost 5 bases at V and 0 bases at J; junction bases unmatched: 4. For the CDR3, the DNA is TGCGCCAGCAGTCGACCAGGGGGCTCCTACGAGCAGTACTTC. Translation gives CASSRPGGSYEQYF.

The V call is TRBV3-1, the J call TRBJ2-5; D could derive from TRBD1 or TRBD2 (5 bases each). The CDR3 contains 13 residues. Germline CDR1 LGHDT, CDR2 YNNKEL (reference sequence). The V end was cut by 4 bases, the J end by 4 bases, with 10 bases between. The CDR3 nucleotides read TGTGCCAGCAGCCTCGGGGACCCAGAGACCCAGTACTTC. This gives the protein CASSLGDPETQYF.

In the case of this clonotype: A read error may produce the germline difference seen at one junction end. The chain is built from TRBV27 and TRBJ1-5; D possibly corresponds to TRBD1 (5 bases). The CDR3 is 14 residues long. Per the germline V gene, CDR1 is MNHEY and CDR2 is SMNVEV (reference sequence). The CDR3: CASSLLGGNQPQHF. The CDR3 nucleotides are TGTGCCAGCAGCTTATTGGGGGGCAATCAGCCCCAGCATTTT.